This entry lists 25 T cell receptor beta chains sequenced from one sample in a study of T-cell reconstitution after alpha-beta-depleted transplantation in children. The library targeted TCRbeta and was prepared with unique molecular identifiers. TCRdb analysed the PCR reads with MiXCR anew, one entry per CDR3 protein. The sample shows fewer than 400,000 distinct CDR3 sequences, over 20% of them seen only once. The material was PBMCs from the stem cell graft donor, obtained from the stem cell graft. The receptors were gathered from a human donor who donated a stem cell graft to a child with acute myeloid leukemia.

The chain has TRBV7-2 and TRBJ2-2, with D unresolved. Germline CDR1 is SGHTA and CDR2 is FQGNSA. Trimming removed 1 base at V and 9 bases at J, with 12 bases between. There are 14 residues in the CDR3. In nucleotides, the CDR3 is TGTGCCAGCAGCTTAGGCTACTCGCGCCGGGAGCTGTTTTTT. Translating gives CASSLGYSRRELFF.

The genes are TRBV7-9 and TRBJ2-7; the match to TRBD2 covers 8 bases. The CDR3 spans 14 residues. Germline loops: CDR1 SEHNR, CDR2 FQNEAQ (reference sequence). The V segment lost 6 bases and the J segment 3 bases; nucleotides outside the gene matches: 7. This CDR3 is CASRGGTSYYEQYF. The DNA for the CDR3 is TGTGCCAGCAGGGGGGGGACTAGTTACTACGAGCAGTACTTC.

In this sample, this clonotype turned up many times. The V gene is TRBV12-3 or TRBV12-4, the J gene TRBJ1-5; D gene unclear. Trimming stripped 5 bases from V and 11 bases from J, with 13 bases between. The CDR3 spans 12 residues. In nucleotides, the CDR3 is TGTGCCAGCAGTCCCAACATCGCTTCCCAGCATTTT. Encoded protein: CASSPNIASQHF.

The V and J genes are TRBV7-9 and TRBJ2-2; 9 bases match TRBD1. V was pared by 4 bases and J by 3 bases, with 6 bases of the junction left unmatched. The V gene's germline CDR1 is SEHNR and CDR2 FQNEAQ (reference sequence). This CDR3 contains 16 residues. In nucleotides, the CDR3 is TGTGCCAGCAGCTCGAGGACAGGGGTGGACACCGGGGAGCTGTTTTTT. Translation: CASSSRTGVDTGELFF.

This clonotype has a count of ten or more. V and J are TRBV5-1 and TRBJ2-1; D not resolved. Germline V lookup: CDR1 SGHRS, CDR2 YFSETQ. The CDR3 runs 11 residues. V was pared by 4 bases and J by 5 bases, with 4 bases between. CDR3 residues: CASSQNNEQFF. The CDR3 region has the DNA TGCGCCAGCAGCCAGAACAATGAGCAGTTCTTC.

This clonotype was counted a single time. The chain recombines TRBV12-3 or TRBV12-4 with TRBJ1-4; a possible D gene is TRBD1 (6 bases). The V end lost 4 bases, the J end lost 4 bases, and 10 bases lay between the germline ends. The CDR3 extends over 14 amino acids. The chain's CDR3 is CASSYGRGNEKLFF. The CDR3 nucleotides are TGTGCCAGCAGTTACGGCAGGGGTAATGAAAAACTGTTTTTT.

This clonotype came up many times. The V gene is TRBV5-5, the J gene TRBJ2-1; 7 nucleotides agree with TRBD2. The CDR3 is 15 residues long. From germline, CDR1 is SGHKS and CDR2 YYEKEE (reference sequence). With 0 bases clipped from V and 9 bases from J, the junction kept 9 bases outside the gene matches. Written as DNA, the CDR3 is TGTGCCAGCAGCTTGGAACTAGCGAGGCCGGGTGAGCAGTTCTTC. It translates to CASSLELARPGEQFF.

The rearrangement uses TRBV20-1 and TRBJ1-1, with D maybe TRBD1 (5 bases). The CDR3 has 14 residues. Trimming shortened V by 2 bases and J by 1 base, and 11 bases separated the two germline ends. CDR1 is DFQATT, CDR2 SNEGSKA, per germline (reference sequence). The CDR3 reads CSARPGSSNTEAFF. In nucleotides, the CDR3 is TGCAGTGCTAGACCAGGGAGCTCGAACACTGAAGCTTTCTTT.

This clonotype has a handful of counts. This chain uses TRBV12-3 or TRBV12-4 with TRBJ2-2; D may match TRBD1 or TRBD2 (5 bases each). This CDR3 comprises 16 residues. V lost 6 bases, J lost 0 bases, and 14 bases lay in between. The CDR3 bases are TGTGCCAGCAGCCAGGGACGTAGTCCGAACACCGGGGAGCTGTTTTTT. Translated, it gives CASSQGRSPNTGELFF.

The chain employs TRBV12-3 or TRBV12-4 and TRBJ1-2; 8 bases align to TRBD1. The length of the CDR3 is 14 residues. V dropped 5 bases and J dropped 4; count of bases not matched to a gene: 6. CDR3 coding DNA: TGTGCCAGCAGTGAGGACAGGGCCCGCTATGGCTACACCTTC. Amino acid sequence: CASSEDRARYGYTF.

The chain employs TRBV11-3 and TRBJ2-2; D is unclear. Trimming left V 5 bases short and J 6 bases short, with 16 bases between. Germline V lookup: CDR1 SGHNT, CDR2 YENEEA. The CDR3 totals 15 residues. The CDR3 bases are TGTGCCAGCAGCCCTGAGGCAGGAGTCTCCGGGGAGCTGTTTTTT. This translates into CASSPEAGVSGELFF. Looking up the rest from reference TRBV11-3 and TRBJ2-2 gives the full variable domain: EAGVVQSPRYKIIEKKQPVAFWCNPISGHNTLYWYLQNLGQGPELLIRYENEEAVDDSQLPKDRFSAERLKGVDSTLKIQPAELGDSAVYLCASSPEAGVSGELFFGEGSRLTVL.

This clonotype came up a few times. The chain recombines TRBV4-2 with TRBJ2-1; the match to TRBD2 covers 12 bases. The CDR3 loop spans 17 amino acids. Germline CDR1 reads LGHNA; CDR2 reads YNFKEQ. J was trimmed by 4 bases and V by 1 base; bases with no gene match: 5. CDR3 nucleotides: TGTGCCAGCAGCCAAGCCTCGACTAGCGGGAGTTACAATGAGCAGTTCTTC. Protein: CASSQASTSGSYNEQFF.

This clonotype was seen ten or more times. The chain links TRBV20-1 to TRBJ2-7; D is unresolved. Germline V CDR1 and CDR2: DFQATT, SNEGSKA (reference sequence). Trimming removed 1 base at V and 6 bases at J, with 10 bases between. This CDR3 spans 12 amino acids. The CDR3 protein is CSARGQWGEQYF. The CDR3 DNA follows: TGCAGTGCTAGAGGGCAGTGGGGCGAGCAGTACTTC.

This clonotype was counted at least ten times. The chain couples TRBV6-5 to TRBJ2-1; D unresolved. V was cut by 5 bases and J by 5 bases, with 4 bases left in between. This CDR3 region has 11 residues. Germline assignment: CDR1 MNHEY and CDR2 SVGAGI. The CDR3 DNA follows: TGTGCCAGCAGTCGTCACAATGAGCAGTTCTTC. Its translation is CASSRHNEQFF.

CDR3 bases: TGTGCCAGCCGGCCGAGAGCGGGAGTAGTGGCCCAAGAGACCCAGTACTTC. It yields the protein CASRPRAGVVAQETQYF. The chain has TRBV6-1 and TRBJ2-5; 8 positions agree with TRBD2. The ends lost 8 bases at V and 1 base at J; junction bases unmatched: 15. CDR3 length: 17 amino acids. The germline V gene has CDR1 MNHNS and CDR2 SASEGT.

This clonotype has just a few counts. The chain employs TRBV5-1 and TRBJ2-7; 7 positions match TRBD2. The V gene's germline CDR1 is SGHRS and CDR2 YFSETQ. The CDR3 is made up of 15 amino acids. The V segment lost 6 bases and the J segment 0 bases; nucleotides outside the gene matches: 9. In DNA form, the CDR3 reads TGCGCCAGCACCGAAGGGAGGGGTAGCTCCTACGAGCAGTACTTC. It encodes CASTEGRGSSYEQYF.

This clonotype occurred a few times. The V and J genes are TRBV20-1 and TRBJ2-7, with 7 bases matching TRBD2. The V and J ends lost 0 bases and 5 bases, in that order; junction bases with no gene match: 7. Germline V gene data show CDR1 as DFQATT and CDR2 as SNEGSKA (reference sequence). This CDR3 has 14 residues. The CDR3 protein is CSARDLAGMDEQYF. The CDR3 DNA reads as TGCAGTGCTAGAGATTTAGCGGGCATGGACGAGCAGTACTTC.

This clonotype has at least ten counts. The chain combines TRBV29-1 with TRBJ2-1, with 8 bases fitting TRBD1. The CDR3 has 13 amino acids. The ends lost 3 bases at V and 10 bases at J; junction bases unmatched: 8. Germline CDR1 is SQVTM and CDR2 is ANQGSEA. In DNA, the CDR3 is TGCAGCGTTGACGGCAGGGGGCGGTTGGAGCAGTTCTTC. Its translation: CSVDGRGRLEQFF.

There are many counts of this clonotype. The V gene is TRBV29-1, the J gene TRBJ1-2, with D uncertain. Deletions cut 7 bases from V and 4 bases from J, with 19 bases between. CDR3 length: 14 amino acids. The germline V gene has CDR1 SQVTM and CDR2 ANQGSEA. The CDR3 bases are TGCAGCGGTGGGGAGGGAGGGCTTGGCTATGGCTACACCTTC. Translation: CSGGEGGLGYGYTF.

Many counts were recorded for this clonotype. V and J are TRBV10-3 and TRBJ2-5; D uncertain. V lost 5 bases and J lost 4, with 11 bases in between. Germline loops: CDR1 ENHRY, CDR2 SYGVKD. The CDR3 contains 13 residues. The chain's CDR3 is CAISIGPLETQYF. CDR3 DNA sequence: TGTGCCATCAGTATTGGCCCTTTAGAGACCCAGTACTTC.

Many counts were recorded for this clonotype. The chain is built from TRBV29-1 and TRBJ2-7; 9 nucleotides match TRBD1. Per germline, CDR1 SQVTM and CDR2 ANQGSEA. This CDR3 has 13 residues. J gave up 2 bases and V 4 bases, and 3 bases lay outside the gene matches. The CDR3 sequence: CSVAGTGPYEQYF. The CDR3 bases are TGCAGCGTTGCCGGGACAGGGCCCTACGAGCAGTACTTC.

J is TRBJ2-3 and V is TRBV24-1; a weak D match, TRBD1 (6 bases). V gave up 7 bases and J gave up 3 bases, with 13 bases separating them. The CDR3 totals 14 residues. The germline gives CDR1 KGHDR, CDR2 SFDVKD. The CDR3 is CATRETGFTDTQYF. DNA for the CDR3: TGTGCCACCAGAGAAACAGGGTTTACAGATACGCAGTATTTT.

This clonotype was observed many times. The chain uses TRBV27 and TRBJ2-7; D is ambiguous. The V and J ends lost 1 base and 3 bases respectively, with 13 bases between them. Germline V CDR1 and CDR2: MNHEY, SMNVEV (reference sequence). This CDR3 spans 15 amino acids. Written as DNA, the CDR3 is TGTGCCAGCAGTTTATTTTCCGGAACCATCTACGAGCAGTACTTC. It encodes CASSLFSGTIYEQYF.

This chain connects TRBV20-1 to TRBJ2-3; weak D call: TRBD1 (6 bases). The V end lost 0 bases, the J end lost 6 bases, and 16 bases lay between the germline ends. This CDR3 region has 15 residues. The germline CDR1 and CDR2 sequences are DFQATT and SNEGSKA (reference sequence). In DNA, the CDR3 is TGCAGTGCTAGAGATTACAGGGCCGATAGGGATACGCAGTATTTT. Translated, it gives CSARDYRADRDTQYF.

J is TRBJ1-3 and V is TRBV29-1, with D maybe TRBD1 (5 bases). The CDR3 covers 14 residues. V was clipped by 4 bases and J by 0 bases, with 10 bases between them. Germline CDR1 and CDR2: SQVTM and ANQGSEA. This CDR3 reads CSVGQRNSGNTIYF. CDR3 sequence (DNA): TGCAGCGTTGGACAGCGAAACTCTGGAAACACCATATATTTT.